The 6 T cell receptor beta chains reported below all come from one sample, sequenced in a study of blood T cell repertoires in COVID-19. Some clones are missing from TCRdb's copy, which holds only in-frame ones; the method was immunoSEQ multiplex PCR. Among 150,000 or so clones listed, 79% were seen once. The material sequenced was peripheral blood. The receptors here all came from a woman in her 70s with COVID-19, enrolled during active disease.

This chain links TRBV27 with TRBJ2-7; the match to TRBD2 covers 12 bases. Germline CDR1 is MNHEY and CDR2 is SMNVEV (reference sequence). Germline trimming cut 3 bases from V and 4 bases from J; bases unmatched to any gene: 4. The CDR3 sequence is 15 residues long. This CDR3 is CASSLGTSGGYEQYF. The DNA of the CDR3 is TGTGCCAGCAGTTTGGGAACTAGCGGGGGGTACGAGCAGTACTTC.

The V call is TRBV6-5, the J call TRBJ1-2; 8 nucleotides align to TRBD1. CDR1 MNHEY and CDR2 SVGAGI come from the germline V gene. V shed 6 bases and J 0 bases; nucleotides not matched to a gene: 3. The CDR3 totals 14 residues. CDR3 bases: TGTGCCAGCAGAGCAGGGGGCTCTAACTATGGCTACACCTTC. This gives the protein CASRAGGSNYGYTF.

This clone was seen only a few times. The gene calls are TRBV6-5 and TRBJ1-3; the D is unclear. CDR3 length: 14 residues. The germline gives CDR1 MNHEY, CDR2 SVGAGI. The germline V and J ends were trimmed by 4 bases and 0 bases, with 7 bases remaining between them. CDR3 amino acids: CASSSGYSGNTIYF. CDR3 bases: TGTGCCAGCAGTTCCGGTTACTCTGGAAACACCATATATTTT.

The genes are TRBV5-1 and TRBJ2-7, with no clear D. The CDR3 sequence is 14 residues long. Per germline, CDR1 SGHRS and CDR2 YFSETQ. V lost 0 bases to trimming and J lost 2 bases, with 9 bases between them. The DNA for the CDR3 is TGCGCCAGCAGCTTGGCCCCTAGAGCCTACGAGCAGTACTTC. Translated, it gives CASSLAPRAYEQYF.

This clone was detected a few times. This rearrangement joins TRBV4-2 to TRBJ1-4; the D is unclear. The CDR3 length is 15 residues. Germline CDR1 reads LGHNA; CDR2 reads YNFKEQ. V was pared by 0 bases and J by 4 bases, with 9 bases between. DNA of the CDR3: TGTGCCAGCAGCCAAGACGGAGGGTTTAATGAAAAACTGTTTTTT. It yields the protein CASSQDGGFNEKLFF.

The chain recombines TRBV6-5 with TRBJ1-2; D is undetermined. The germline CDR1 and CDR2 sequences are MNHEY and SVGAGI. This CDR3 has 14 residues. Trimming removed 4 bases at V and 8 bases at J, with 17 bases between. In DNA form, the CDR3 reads TGTGCCAGCAGTTGGACCTCGGTAGGAGGAGGCTACACCTTC. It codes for CASSWTSVGGGYTF.